This entry lists 10 T cell receptor beta chains sequenced from one sample in a study of cytomegalovirus exposure and HLA in healthy donors. Amplification used 60 Vbeta primers and 13 Jbeta primers. Clones were sequenced by immunoSEQ multiplex PCR, and TCRdb holds only the in-frame ones, with some missing. The repertoire holds about 190,000 clones, with 82% as singletons. The source material was PBMCs. The receptors here all came from a young woman in good health and CMV-seronegative.

This rearrangement joins TRBV5-6 to TRBJ1-2; D not certain. CDR3 size: 12 residues. CDR1 and CDR2 from the germline V gene are SGHDT and YYEEEE. Trimming pared 7 bases from V and 0 bases from J, leaving 7 bases between. The CDR3 nucleotides read TGTGCCAGCTCGGTCGCTAACTATGGCTACACCTTC. It encodes CASSVANYGYTF.

This clone showed up just a few times. V is TRBV5-1 and J is TRBJ1-1; D remains unclear. The CDR3 spans 12 residues. Germline V gene data show CDR1 as SGHRS and CDR2 as YFSETQ. V lost 2 bases and J 3 bases, leaving 5 bases between the germline ends. CDR3 in amino acids: CASSFGDTEAFF. DNA of the CDR3: TGCGCCAGCAGCTTCGGGGACACTGAAGCTTTCTTT. Full variable domain (remainder filled in from reference TRBV5-1 and TRBJ1-1): KAGVTQTPRYLIKTRGQQVTLSCSPISGHRSVSWYQQTPGQGLQFLFEYFSETQRNKGNFPGRFSGRQFSNSRSEMNVSTLELGDSALYLCASSFGDTEAFFGQGTRLTVV.

The V gene is TRBV7-9, the J gene TRBJ1-1; the D gene is possibly TRBD1 (6 bases). This CDR3 region has 12 residues. CDR1 and CDR2 (germline): SEHNR, FQNEAQ (reference sequence). The V end was cut by 5 bases, the J end by 5 bases, with 9 bases between. The CDR3 is CASSPQGTEAFF. The CDR3, as DNA: TGTGCCAGCAGCCCCCAGGGGACTGAAGCTTTCTTT.

This chain connects TRBV27 to TRBJ2-7; 7 nucleotides match TRBD1. The junction had 3 bases not matched to a gene; V was cut back by 5 bases and J by 2 bases. CDR1 is MNHEY and CDR2 is SMNVEV in the germline V gene (reference sequence). The CDR3 runs to 13 residues. The CDR3 DNA reads as TGTGCCAGCAGTGGGACAGCGACCTACGAGCAGTACTTC. This translates into CASSGTATYEQYF.

V usage is TRBV12-2 and J usage is TRBJ2-5; TRBD2 is the table's D call and was not checked against the DNA. TRBV12-2 is deemed a pseudogene. The length of the CDR3 is 18 residues. The CDR3 DNA is TGTGCAAGTCGCTTAGTTAGGGCCGCTAGCGGCGAGCAAGAGACCCAGTACTTC. It encodes CASRLVRAASGEQETQYF.

The genes are TRBV11-2 and TRBJ2-7; the D gene is possibly TRBD1 (6 bases). The V gene's germline CDR1 is SGHAT and CDR2 FQNNGV. The CDR3 is 15 residues long. Trimming took off 6 bases at V and 0 bases at J, with 15 bases between the two ends. Here the CDR3 reads CASRVLPGHSYEQYF. CDR3 coding DNA: TGTGCCAGCAGGGTCCTACCGGGACACTCCTACGAGCAGTACTTC.

The V call is TRBV19, the J call TRBJ1-2; D is perhaps TRBD1 (6 bases). In germline, CDR1 is LNHDA, CDR2 SQIVND (reference sequence). The CDR3 has 11 residues. The V end was cut by 5 bases, the J end by 6 bases, with 7 bases between. CDR3: CASSRQDGYTF. CDR3 bases: TGTGCCAGTAGTCGACAGGATGGCTACACCTTC.

DNA of the CDR3: TGCGCCAGCAGCCAAGCCCCCTCCCGGGAGGCACCCTACGAGCAGTACTTC. Its translation: CASSQAPSREAPYEQYF. The chain employs TRBV4-1 and TRBJ2-7, with 7 bases lining up with TRBD2. The J segment lost 2 bases and the V segment lost 1 base, leaving 11 bases of the junction unmatched. This CDR3 has 17 residues. Germline V gene lookup returns CDR1 MGHRA and CDR2 YSYEKL.

The chain recombines TRBV5-5 with TRBJ1-6; no definite D call. The germline V gene encodes CDR1 SGHKS and CDR2 YYEKEE (reference sequence). The CDR3 is 19 residues long. V gave up 0 bases and J gave up 0 bases, with 16 bases separating them. DNA of the CDR3: TGTGCCAGCAGCTTGGAAGAAGCGGTGGACGGCTCCTATAATTCACCCCTCCACTTT. It encodes CASSLEEAVDGSYNSPLHF.

The chain recombines TRBV7-7 with TRBJ2-5; 8 bases agree with TRBD1. CDR1 SSHAT and CDR2 FNYEAQ come from the germline V gene (reference sequence). This CDR3 is 14 amino acids long. With V trimmed by 5 bases and J by 5 bases, 7 bases remained unmatched. The CDR3 DNA follows: TGTGCCAGCAGCGAGGGGACAGGATGGGAGACCCAGTACTTC. Translated, it gives CASSEGTGWETQYF.